Listed below are T cell receptor beta chains from one sample, sequenced in a study of blood T cell repertoires in COVID-19. Measured with immunoSEQ multiplex PCR; TCRdb has only the in-frame clones, and not every one. The sample lists 200,000 to 250,000 clones, roughly four fifths seen once, with 9.2% in the top ten. The sequenced material came from PBMCs or T cells enriched from blood (not recorded which). These receptors were obtained from a middle-aged man who had recovered from COVID-19. CDR3s include the opening cysteine and the closing phenylalanine or tryptophan. The order of the fields is J gene, D gene, V gene, clone size, CDR3 protein, CDR3 DNA. A D gene is named only where the DNA matches it firmly. Rows give clone size only sometimes, using once, few, many, or a class for an expanded clone.

>TRBJ1-1|.|TRBV5-1|.
CASSSVMNTEAFF
TGCGCCAGCAGTAGCGTCATGAACACTGAAGCTTTCTTT
>TRBJ1-2|.|TRBV14|.
CASSQERQYGYTF
TGTGCCAGCAGCCAGGAAAGACAGTATGGCTACACCTTC
>TRBJ2-3|.|TRBV2|.
CASRTFGRWASQYF
TGTGCCAGCCGTACCTTCGGAAGATGGGCATCGCAGTATTTT
>TRBJ2-1|.|TRBV24-1|many
CATSDKRVLQSSYNEQFF
TGTGCCACCAGTGATAAGCGGGTACTACAGAGCTCCTACAATGAGCAGTTCTTC
>TRBJ2-7|TRBD2|TRBV5-1|.
CASSLTSVSYEQYF
TGCGCCAGCAGCTTGACTAGCGTTTCCTACGAGCAGTACTTC
>TRBJ1-4|.|TRBV6-5|.
CASSYFSPPMLLFF
TGTGCCAGCAGTTACTTTTCCCCCCCTATGTTACTGTTTTTT
>TRBJ2-7|.|TRBV5-1|.
CASSLEQGPTYEQYF
TGCGCCAGCAGCTTGGAGCAGGGGCCAACCTACGAGCAGTACTTC
>TRBJ2-7|.|TRBV5-4|.
CASSSGAGGEQYF
TGTGCCAGCAGCTCCGGAGCAGGGGGGGAGCAGTACTTC
>TRBJ2-2|.|TRBV12-3/TRBV12-4|.
CASRREYGELFF
TGTGCCAGCAGACGGGAGTACGGGGAGCTGTTTTTT
>TRBJ1-1|.|TRBV14|.
CASSPRELNTEAFF
TGTGCCAGCAGCCCTAGAGAGTTGAACACTGAAGCTTTCTTT
>TRBJ2-3|TRBD2|TRBV10-3|.
CAISRTSVGTDTQYF
TGTGCCATCTCCCGGACTAGCGTCGGCACAGATACGCAGTATTTT
>TRBJ2-1|TRBD1|TRBV9|.
CASSFGQGAVNEQFF
TGTGCCAGCAGCTTCGGACAGGGGGCTGTAAATGAGCAGTTCTTC
>TRBJ2-7|.|TRBV2|.
CASSELAEGLYEQYF
TGTGCCAGCAGTGAACTGGCCGAGGGCCTCTACGAGCAGTACTTC
>TRBJ1-1|.|TRBV10-3|.
CAISAQGTEAFF
TGTGCCATCAGTGCGCAGGGAACTGAAGCTTTCTTT
>TRBJ2-2|.|TRBV7-3|.
CASSLTGVGTGELFF
TGTGCCAGCAGCTTAACAGGGGTGGGCACCGGGGAGCTGTTTTTT
>TRBJ2-3|TRBD1|TRBV5-1|.
CASRTGQSSTDTQYF
TGCGCCAGCAGAACGGGACAGTCTAGCACAGATACGCAGTATTTT
>TRBJ1-5|.|TRBV4-1|.
CASSPRLNQPQHF
TGCGCCAGCAGCCCGAGACTCAATCAGCCCCAGCATTTT
>TRBJ2-7|.|TRBV11-2|.
CASSFSYEQYF
TGTGCCAGCAGCTTTAGCTACGAGCAGTACTTC
>TRBJ1-1|.|TRBV4-1|.
CASSQGQAKGRDTEAFF
TGCGCCAGCAGCCAAGGACAGGCCAAAGGTCGAGACACTGAAGCTTTCTTT
>TRBJ1-2|TRBD1|TRBV19|few
CASGTGGANYGYTF
TGTGCCAGCGGGACAGGGGGCGCAAACTATGGCTACACCTTC
>TRBJ2-7|.|TRBV7-8|.
CASSEEQTSYEQYF
TGTGCCAGCAGCGAGGAGCAGACTTCCTACGAGCAGTACTTC
>TRBJ2-7|TRBD2|TRBV15|.
CATSRDRWTSGEQYF
TGTGCCACCAGCAGAGATCGATGGACTAGCGGTGAGCAGTACTTC
>TRBJ2-3|TRBD2|TRBV27|once
CASSGLLSGGGNTQYF
TGTGCCAGCAGTGGGTTGTTAAGCGGGGGGGGGAATACGCAGTATTTT
>TRBJ1-2|.|TRBV2|once
CASKQEGGYTF
TGTGCCAGCAAACAGGAGGGGGGCTACACCTTC
>TRBJ1-1|.|TRBV19|.
CASTKGGRESTEAFF
TGTGCCAGTACCAAAGGAGGAAGGGAGAGCACTGAAGCTTTCTTT
>TRBJ2-3|TRBD1|TRBV5-1|.
CASSLPTVRQGKTPDTQYF
TGCGCCAGCAGCTTGCCTACCGTCCGACAGGGAAAGACGCCAGATACGCAGTATTTT
>TRBJ1-3|.|TRBV5-5|.
CASRGAARNTIYF
TGTGCCAGTCGGGGGGCGGCGAGAAACACCATATATTTT
>TRBJ1-1|.|TRBV19|.
CASSQQHVTEAFF
TGTGCCAGTTCCCAACAACATGTTACTGAAGCTTTCTTT
>TRBJ1-1|TRBD1|TRBV3-1/TRBV3-2|once
CASSQGWGTGRTEAFF
TGTGCCAGCAGCCAAGGGTGGGGGACAGGGAGGACTGAAGCTTTCTTT
>TRBJ1-2|.|TRBV5-1|.
CASSNNVYQGGGYTF
TGCGCCAGCAGCAATAACGTATACCAGGGAGGAGGCTACACCTTC
>TRBJ2-7|.|TRBV30|.
CAWTSSYEQYF
TGTGCCTGGACGAGCTCCTACGAGCAGTACTTC
>TRBJ2-2|.|TRBV7-6|.
CASSPGGALRSTTGELFF
TGTGCCAGCAGCCCGGGCGGGGCGCTTAGGTCAACTACCGGGGAGCTGTTTTTT
>TRBJ1-4|TRBD1|TRBV5-6|.
CASSQYPGQGNEKLFF
TGTGCCAGCAGTCAGTACCCGGGACAGGGGAATGAAAAACTGTTTTTT
>TRBJ2-1|.|TRBV6-6|.
CASSLRRPSSYNEQFF
TGTGCCAGCAGCCTTAGGAGGCCAAGCTCCTACAATGAGCAGTTCTTC
>TRBJ2-1|.|TRBV30|.
CAWSVTLTESSYNEQFF
TGTGCCTGGAGTGTAACCCTGACAGAGAGCTCCTACAATGAGCAGTTCTTC
>TRBJ1-1|.|TRBV5-6|.
CASSPGTGLGAFF
TGTGCCAGCAGCCCGGGAACAGGGTTGGGTGCTTTCTTT
>TRBJ1-2|.|TRBV3-1/TRBV3-2|.
CASSPGDYGYTF
TGTGCCAGCAGTCCAGGGGACTATGGCTACACCTTC
>TRBJ1-1|.|TRBV2|.
CASSELGGREAFF
TGTGCCAGCAGTGAATTGGGCGGGCGTGAAGCTTTCTTT
>TRBJ2-1|TRBD2|TRBV15|.
CATSREAGTSGYNEQFF
TGTGCCACCAGCAGAGAGGCGGGGACTAGCGGCTACAATGAGCAGTTCTTC
>TRBJ1-1|TRBD1|TRBV12-3/TRBV12-4|.
CASKGGLGEAFF
TGTGCCAGCAAAGGGGGCTTAGGCGAAGCTTTCTTT
>TRBJ2-7|.|TRBV13|once
CASRGTLRGYEQYF
TGTGCCAGCAGGGGTACACTCAGGGGATACGAGCAGTACTTC
>TRBJ1-2|TRBD1|TRBV29-1|once
CSVGTGVEGYTF
TGCAGCGTAGGGACAGGGGTAGAAGGCTACACCTTC
>TRBJ2-1|.|TRBV3-1/TRBV3-2|once
CASSQNLNEQFF
TGTGCCAGCAGCCAAAACTTGAATGAGCAGTTCTTC
>TRBJ1-1|.|TRBV25-1|.
CASRRDGGAFF
TGTGCCAGCCGTCGGGACGGGGGAGCTTTCTTT
>TRBJ2-3|.|TRBV9|once
CASSVQGTDTQYF
TGTGCCAGCAGCGTCCAGGGCACAGATACGCAGTATTTT
>TRBJ2-7|.|TRBV18|few
CASSPNFYEQYF
TGTGCCAGCTCACCAAACTTTTACGAGCAGTACTTC
>TRBJ2-3|TRBD2|TRBV7-3|.
CASSLQAGGPPDTQYF
TGTGCCAGCAGCTTACAAGCGGGGGGGCCGCCAGATACGCAGTATTTT
>TRBJ2-5|TRBD2|TRBV14|few
CASSQEWGTSGEETQYF
TGTGCCAGCAGCCAAGAATGGGGGACTAGCGGGGAAGAGACCCAGTACTTC
>TRBJ1-5|TRBD1|TRBV7-8|once
CASSVGQGAFGSNQPQHF
TGTGCCAGCAGCGTAGGACAGGGGGCTTTTGGTAGCAATCAGCCCCAGCATTTT
>TRBJ2-3|.|TRBV3-1/TRBV3-2|.
CASSQDRGRGTDTQYF
TGTGCCAGCAGCCAAGATAGGGGCAGGGGTACAGATACGCAGTATTTT
>TRBJ2-2|.|TRBV11-3|few
CASSQITGELFF
TGTGCCAGCAGCCAGATTACCGGGGAGCTGTTTTTT
>TRBJ2-7|.|TRBV2|.
CASSEPDEQYF
TGTGCCAGCAGTGAGCCGGACGAGCAGTACTTC
>TRBJ1-4|TRBD1|TRBV2|.
CASGPTGGLGEKLFF
TGTGCCAGCGGGCCTACAGGGGGCTTGGGCGAAAAACTGTTTTTT